Below are 5 T cell receptor beta chains sequenced from a single sample in a study of cytomegalovirus exposure and HLA in healthy donors. The PCR employed 60 Vbeta primers together with 13 Jbeta primers. Data came from immunoSEQ multiplex PCR; TCRdb stores just in-frame clones and leaves some out. The sample carries 110,000 or so clones, about 15% recorded once. The material sequenced was PBMCs. Source of these receptors: a female donor in good health and CMV-seronegative.

J is TRBJ1-1 and V is TRBV2; D ambiguous. The CDR3 runs to 13 residues. Trimming took 10 bases from V and 2 from J, leaving 14 bases between them. Germline CDR1 is SNHLY and CDR2 is FYNNEI. CDR3 amino acids: CAILTTGNTEAFF. In DNA form, the CDR3 reads TGTGCCATCCTCACGACGGGTAACACTGAAGCTTTCTTT.

A few counts support this clone. This chain uses TRBV7-8 with TRBJ1-5; D may be TRBD1 (5 bases). The V end was cut by 2 bases, the J end by 1 base, with 12 bases between. The CDR3 sequence is 16 residues long. From germline, CDR1 is SGHVS and CDR2 FQNEAQ. The CDR3 reads CASSLRIRGSNQPQHF. For the CDR3, the DNA is TGTGCCAGCAGCTTAAGGATAAGGGGAAGCAATCAGCCCCAGCATTTT.

The gene calls are TRBV28 and TRBJ2-1; possible D gene TRBD2, 6 bases. V was clipped by 2 bases and J by 1 base, with 15 bases between them. The CDR3 is 17 residues long. CDR1 and CDR2 (germline): MDHEN, SYDVKM. CDR3 region: CASSLARLVSSYNEQFF. CDR3 in DNA: TGTGCCAGCAGTTTAGCCCGACTAGTGAGTTCCTACAATGAGCAGTTCTTC.

V and J are TRBV27 and TRBJ1-2; 11 nucleotides align to TRBD1. CDR1 and CDR2 (germline): MNHEY, SMNVEV (reference sequence). This CDR3 contains 15 residues. The V and J ends lost 6 bases and 1 base, in that order; junction bases with no gene match: 4. The CDR3 bases are TGTGCCAGCAGCTTAGGGACAGGGGGTAACTATGGCTACACCTTC. Protein sequence: CASSLGTGGNYGYTF.

The V gene is TRBV11-2, the J gene TRBJ1-1; TRBD1 might be the D (6 bases). The germline CDR1 and CDR2 sequences are SGHAT and FQNNGV. This CDR3 is 13 amino acids long. V was cut by 5 bases and J by 1 base, with 8 bases left in between. CDR3 residues: CASSKDRNTEAFF. CDR3 DNA sequence: TGTGCCAGCAGCAAGGACAGGAACACTGAAGCTTTCTTT.